These T cell receptor beta chains were read from a single sample in a study of T-cell reconstitution after alpha-beta-depleted transplantation in children. A single record per CDR3 protein comes from TCRdb applying MiXCR to the PCR reads. This table holds 200,000 to 250,000 distinct CDR3 sequences, roughly 11% found once. Here the sequenced sample was PBMCs, taken before TCRalphabeta/CD19-depleted stem cell transplant. These receptors were taken from a child under two years old with acute myeloid leukemia, due to receive a stem cell transplant. CDR3s include the opening cysteine and the closing phenylalanine or tryptophan. D genes are given only for firm matches. Some rows have no size entry. The others give once, few or many, or a class for an expanded clone.

D: TRBD2; J: TRBJ2-3; V: TRBV11-2; size: many; CDR3: CASSKRWLAGGGTDTQYF; DNA: TGTGCCAGCAGCAAAAGGTGGCTAGCGGGTGGGGGCACAGATACGCAGTATTTT
D: NA; J: TRBJ2-3; V: TRBV28; size: many; CDR3: CASGGLPEDTQYF; DNA: TGTGCCAGCGGAGGTCTCCCGGAAGATACGCAGTATTTT
D: TRBD1; J: TRBJ2-1; V: TRBV12-3/TRBV12-4; size: many; CDR3: CASSLEQPRGKFF; DNA: TGTGCCAGCAGTTTAGAGCAGCCCAGGGGGAAGTTCTTC
D: NA; J: TRBJ1-1; V: TRBV7-9; size: many; CDR3: CASSFTGSNTEAFF; DNA: TGTGCCAGCAGTTTTACCGGGAGCAACACTGAAGCTTTCTTT
D: TRBD2; J: TRBJ2-1; V: TRBV20-1; size: many; CDR3: CSASFFGTRRIEQFF; DNA: TGCAGTGCTAGTTTTTTCGGGACTAGAAGGATTGAGCAGTTCTTC
D: TRBD2; J: TRBJ2-7; V: TRBV20-1; size: NA; CDR3: CSAARDYSYEQYF; DNA: TGCAGTGCGGCCCGGGACTACTCCTACGAGCAGTACTTC
D: TRBD1; J: TRBJ2-7; V: TRBV12-3/TRBV12-4; size: many; CDR3: CASSLPGQQGKQYF; DNA: TGTGCCAGCAGCCTTCCGGGACAGCAAGGGAAGCAGTACTTC
D: TRBD2; J: TRBJ2-1; V: TRBV19; size: few; CDR3: CASTGGLASNEQFF; DNA: TGTGCCAGTACCGGCGGACTAGCGTCCAATGAGCAGTTCTTC
D: NA; J: TRBJ2-1; V: TRBV5-1; size: few; CDR3: CASSSYRGAGSSYNEQFF; DNA: TGCGCCAGCAGCTCCTATCGGGGGGCGGGGAGCTCCTACAATGAGCAGTTCTTC
D: NA; J: TRBJ1-1; V: TRBV11-2; size: few; CDR3: CASSLGSEAFF; DNA: TGTGCCAGCAGCTTAGGGTCTGAAGCTTTCTTT
D: NA; J: TRBJ1-3; V: TRBV6-2/TRBV6-3; size: many; CDR3: CASSYSASVLSGNTIYF; DNA: TGTGCCAGCAGTTACAGCGCGTCGGTACTCTCTGGAAACACCATATATTTT
D: TRBD1; J: TRBJ2-1; V: TRBV18; size: NA; CDR3: CASSPRTGQTYNEQFF; DNA: TGTGCCAGCTCACCCCGAACGGGACAGACGTACAATGAGCAGTTCTTC
D: NA; J: TRBJ1-5; V: TRBV6-5; size: many; CDR3: CASSRFPGTGGNQPQHF; DNA: TGTGCCAGCAGCCGCTTCCCGGGTACTGGGGGCAATCAGCCCCAGCATTTT
D: NA; J: TRBJ1-1; V: TRBV12-3/TRBV12-4; size: NA; CDR3: CASSAPGGKAFF; DNA: TGTGCCAGCAGTGCCCCTGGGGGGAAAGCTTTCTTT